This T cell receptor (beta chain) originates from a study of lymphopenia after photon versus proton radiotherapy. TCRdb's table, derived via immunoSEQ multiplex PCR, lists solely in-frame clones and lacks some. The data contain 50,000 to 65,000 clones, roughly nine tenths of them seen just once; the ten biggest clones take up 9.5% to 15%. Germline V CDR1 and CDR2: SNHLY, FYNNEI. There are 14 residues in the CDR3. Trimming cost V 6 bases and J 6 bases; bases outside gene matches: 7. Whole-study findings and limits: Post-nadir TCR diversity decline inversely tracked overall survival among those who died. Under photons, naive T cells and diversity fell while effector/memory populations rose.

Comments on this clone: Its antigen is unknown.

This sequence was found in a man at least 80 years old with esophageal cancer. The gene calls are TRBV2 and TRBJ2-4, with 8 bases matching TRBD2. Source: peripheral blood, taken from a patient treated with proton-based radiotherapy. This CDR3 reads CASSATSERNIQYF. CDR3 DNA: TGTGCCAGCAGCGCGACTAGCGAAAGAAACATTCAGTACTTC.